The source of this T cell receptor beta chain is a study of CD8+ T cells in alopecia areata (dated by TCRdb to the late 2010s). For the wider study: The treated patients took part in an open-label pilot trial in which moderate-to-severe alopecia areata was treated with oral tofacitinib at 5 to 10 mg twice daily. Patients received tofacitinib for 6 to 18 months and were then followed off drug for 6 months to check for delayed response and recurrence. The SALT score, which quantifies the percentage of affected scalp surface area, was used to measure disease severity in treated patients. High-throughput TCRbeta sequencing was used to examine T cell clonal expansion in alopecia areata in both the C3H/HeJ mouse model and human patients. On the human side, TCRbeta sequencing was run on scalp tissue and on sorted CD4+ and CD8+ peripheral blood T cells from healthy controls and from alopecia areata patients with either patchy or totalis/universalis disease. Biopsies were taken from tofacitinib-treated patients at baseline and at 4 and 24 weeks of treatment, and a later scalp biopsy was taken in several of the tofacitinib-treated patients. Scalp clonality was compared among normal scalp (n=4), patchy alopecia areata scalp (n=8), and alopecia totalis/universalis scalp (n=8). RNA was obtained with the PAXgene miRNA kit for fixed scalp, the miRNeasy kit for PBMCs, and the RNeasy kit for mouse skin. Amplification of TCRbeta CDR3 regions was done by immunoSEQ multiplex PCR using 35 Vbeta forward primers and 13 Jbeta reverse primers.

Results and caveats for the whole study, not just this receptor: Lesional scalp, especially in alopecia totalis/universalis, showed higher clonality and more expanded CD8+ clones than normal scalp, suggesting antigenic drive. Many expanded lesional clones were found to persist in scalp and blood during tofacitinib treatment, and relapse after treatment cessation may be partly explained by this persistence. Scalp clonality and the number of expanded CD8+ clones among the top 100 scalp clones were significantly decreased by tofacitinib. Unlike mouse skin, which is dominated by gammadelta T cells, normal human skin has resident alphabeta T cells that are also sequenced, and this complicates analysis of the scalp TCR repertoire. The treated cohort was small, with a single nonresponder, so links between baseline CD8+ expansion and response need larger studies. Shared TCR sequences between patients were less evident than in mice, which may be partly attributable to HLA diversity in the patient population.

The germline V gene gives CDR1 as SQVTM and CDR2 as ANQGSEA. From cysteine to phenylalanine, the CDR3 is 12 amino acids long. Left in the record is the CDR3 DNA by itself, 36 bases read in frame from the first base. The meaning of the sample's time point label: 24 weeks on oral tofacitinib. The treatment or condition label corresponds to: oral pan-JAK inhibitor, 5-10 mg twice daily. Lesional scalp punch biopsies and peripheral blood were collected from alopecia areata patients. PBMCs were separated by density centrifugation and stained for CD3, CD4 and CD8, after which CD4+ and CD8+ T cells were sorted on a FACSAria. Remarks on this clone: What antigen it recognizes has not been identified. No much larger clone exists at a distance of one base, and base qualities are not known.

The method was the immunoSEQ multiplex PCR assay. RNA was extracted from all samples and reverse transcribed into cDNA, which served as template for TCR sequencing. SuperScript III was used for first-strand cDNA synthesis, primed with a 2:1 mix of oligo-dT and random hexamers. Amplification bias was assessed with a synthetic immune receptor repertoire, and residual bias was removed computationally. Per the original workflow: After raw reads were preprocessed to remove errors, the CDR3 was defined following IMGT conventions as running from the conserved cysteine to phenylalanine. To get clonality, Shannon entropy was normalized by log2 of the number of productive unique TCRs and the result was subtracted from 1. Scalp TCRbeta sequences were cross-referenced with sorted blood CD4 and CD8 repertoires so that the CD4 or CD8 identity of scalp clones could be inferred. TCRdb took over this immuneACCESS table, retaining in-frame rearrangements with V and J assigned. Such tables are incomplete; in checked studies, under half of the missing clones stem from an unresolved V gene, and the remainder is unexplained. The DNA was the basis for D and trimming; V, J and clone size are from that table. In this sample the table shows around 190,000 clones, 60% of which occur a single time. Jointly, the top ten make up around 0.92% of the sample.

The receptor comes from a human donor with alopecia areata. The rearrangement joined TRBV29-1 to TRBJ2-3, with the D gene call left open. The specimen comprised CD4+ T cells sorted from blood, sampled at week 24, from a patient treated with tofacitinib. The CDR3 loop reads CTVATSTDTQYF. The sequenced DNA is TGCACCGTCGCCACTAGCACAGATACGCAGTATTTT.